This is a list of T cell receptor beta chains from one sample in a study of blood T cell repertoires in COVID-19. Assay used: immunoSEQ multiplex PCR; TCRdb lists only in-frame clones, some missing. The sample consists of under 250,000 clones, 84% of them appearing once. Sequences were obtained from peripheral blood. The origin of the receptors is a woman aged 40 to 50 who had recovered from COVID-19. Both conserved end residues are part of each CDR3. The D gene is left open where the match is weak. Clone size is given for some rows only: seen once, a few or many times, or a class if the clone is expanded.

CDR3 length	clone size	D gene	J gene	V gene	CDR3 DNA	CDR3 protein
14	NA	TRBD1	TRBJ1-2	TRBV3-1/TRBV3-2	TGTGCCAGCAGCCAAGAGGGGACAGGGTCTGGCTACACCTTC	CASSQEGTGSGYTF
15	NA	NA	TRBJ1-1	TRBV5-4	TGTGCCAGCAGTCCTCGGTCCGGGGGGAACACTGAAGCTTTCTTT	CASSPRSGGNTEAFF
14	few	NA	TRBJ1-2	TRBV5-1	TGCGCCAGCAGCTTGGTAGGGACATTCGATGGCTACACCTTC	CASSLVGTFDGYTF
18	NA	NA	TRBJ1-6	TRBV1	TGCACCAGCAGCCAAAGCGGGCAGCCTAACTCCTATAATTCACCCCTCCACTTT	CTSSQSGQPNSYNSPLHF
17	once	NA	TRBJ1-5	TRBV5-1	TGCGCCAGCAGCCGGGATCCGTTGGGGAATAGCAATCAGCCCCAGCATTTT	CASSRDPLGNSNQPQHF
16	NA	NA	TRBJ1-3	TRBV30	TGTGCCTGGAAAAACTCAGGAGGAGCCACTGGAAACACCATATATTTT	CAWKNSGGATGNTIYF
15	few	NA	TRBJ1-1	TRBV27	TGTGCCAGCAGTTTGGAGCCAGGGGCGAACACTGAAGCTTTCTTT	CASSLEPGANTEAFF
12	NA	TRBD1	TRBJ1-1	TRBV28	TGTGCCAGCAGTAGGGGGCTGGAGGAAGCTTTCTTT	CASSRGLEEAFF
14	NA	NA	TRBJ2-1	TRBV2	TGTGCCAGCAGTGGGGGGCAGGGTAATAATGAGCAGTTCTTC	CASSGGQGNNEQFF
11	once	NA	TRBJ2-4	TRBV6-1	TGTGCCAGCAGTGACAGAAACATTCAGTACTTC	CASSDRNIQYF
13	NA	TRBD2	TRBJ2-4	TRBV20-1	TGCAGTGCTAGTTTTAGCGGGACATTCATTCAGTACTTC	CSASFSGTFIQYF
18	once	TRBD1	TRBJ2-6	TRBV29-1	TGCAGCGTGAGGGGACAGGGGGCTACTTACCCTGGGGCCAACGTCCTGACTTTC	CSVRGQGATYPGANVLTF
17	NA	NA	TRBJ2-2	TRBV9	TGTGCCAGCAGCGTAGCTTTCCCAGGGTCGGACACCGGGGAGCTGTTTTTT	CASSVAFPGSDTGELFF
14	NA	TRBD2	TRBJ2-5	TRBV10-3	TGTGCCATCAGTAATAGCGGGGGGGAAGAGACCCAGTACTTC	CAISNSGGEETQYF
15	few	NA	TRBJ2-1	TRBV6-5	TGTGCCAGCAGCCTGACGAGAGGACACTACAATGAGCAGTTCTTC	CASSLTRGHYNEQFF
15	NA	NA	TRBJ2-2	TRBV9	TGTGCCAGCAGCCACCGGGGGGCCCGACCCGGGGAGCTGTTTTTT	CASSHRGARPGELFF
14	NA	TRBD2	TRBJ2-1	TRBV2	TGTGCCAGCAGCCGCGGGGGGGCCTACAATGAGCAGTTCTTC	CASSRGGAYNEQFF
15	NA	NA	TRBJ1-1	TRBV18	TGTGCCAGCTCACCAGCCTCCAGCGGGAACACTGAAGCTTTCTTT	CASSPASSGNTEAFF
14	few	TRBD1	TRBJ2-5	TRBV2	TGTGCCAGCAGTCGGGACAGGGGAACGGAGACCCAGTACTTC	CASSRDRGTETQYF
15	NA	TRBD1	TRBJ1-6	TRBV28	TGTGCCAGCAGTTTATTAAGGGGACAGGGTACGCCCCTCCACTTT	CASSLLRGQGTPLHF
15	NA	NA	TRBJ1-6	TRBV6-5	TGTGCCAGCAGTTACTCCCAGGGTCCTGATTCACCCCTCCACTTT	CASSYSQGPDSPLHF
15	NA	TRBD2	TRBJ2-5	TRBV28	TGTGCCAGCAGTTTATTGGGGGGGTACCAAGAGACCCAGTACTTC	CASSLLGGYQETQYF
13	NA	NA	TRBJ2-3	TRBV28	TGTGCCAGCAGATCCAGGGCCACAGATACGCAGTATTTT	CASRSRATDTQYF
12	once	NA	TRBJ1-5	TRBV2	TGTGCCAGCGGAAGTCTAGCTCAGCCCCAGCATTTT	CASGSLAQPQHF
14	NA	NA	TRBJ1-4	TRBV2	TGTGCCACCAACGGTCAGTCAAGGGGTGAAAAACTGTTTTTT	CATNGQSRGEKLFF
17	NA	TRBD2	TRBJ2-3	TRBV5-6	TGTGCCAGCAGCTTGAGACTCCTAGCGGGGGGGGCAGATACGCAGTATTTT	CASSLRLLAGGADTQYF
15	NA	NA	TRBJ2-5	TRBV7-3	TGTGCCAGCAGCCCAACTGGGGGGGGCGGAGAGACCCAGTACTTC	CASSPTGGGGETQYF
14	NA	TRBD1	TRBJ2-3	TRBV10-3	TGTGCCATCAGCTCCGGGACAGCCTCAGATACGCAGTATTTT	CAISSGTASDTQYF
15	NA	NA	TRBJ2-5	TRBV6-5	TGTGCCAGCAGTTACCACCCAGCGGGCCAAGAGACCCAGTACTTC	CASSYHPAGQETQYF
16	few	TRBD2	TRBJ2-3	TRBV3-1/TRBV3-2	TGTGCCAGCAGCCTTATACGGGGGGGCCCCCCAGATACGCAGTATTTT	CASSLIRGGPPDTQYF
14	NA	NA	TRBJ2-7	TRBV5-1	TGCGCCAGCAGCTTCAACTCAGGGGTGGGAGAGCAGTACTTC	CASSFNSGVGEQYF
14	NA	TRBD1	TRBJ1-5	TRBV10-2	TGCGCCAGCAGCAAAACAGGGGGCAATCAGCCCCAGCATTTT	CASSKTGGNQPQHF
16	once	NA	TRBJ2-3	TRBV5-4	TGTGCCAGCAGGAGACAGCAGGGAGGTACCACAGATACGCAGTATTTT	CASRRQQGGTTDTQYF
15	NA	TRBD1	TRBJ1-6	TRBV18	TGTGCCAGCTCACCTGGACAGGGGCAAAATTCACCCCTCCACTTT	CASSPGQGQNSPLHF
15	once	TRBD1	TRBJ1-1	TRBV6-5	TGTGCCAGCAGACCATGGGACCGGGACAGCACTGAAGCTTTCTTT	CASRPWDRDSTEAFF
18	NA	NA	TRBJ2-2	TRBV4-1	TGCGCCAGCAGCCAAGGCTTGGGGACTGGTTGGTCCGCCGGGGAGCTGTTTTTT	CASSQGLGTGWSAGELFF
14	NA	NA	TRBJ1-1	TRBV7-8	TGTGCCAGCAGCCGGGGACATCAGAACACTGAAGCTTTCTTT	CASSRGHQNTEAFF
14	NA	NA	TRBJ1-6	TRBV3-1/TRBV3-2	TGTGCCAGCAGCCAGAGCAGGGCTAATTCACCCCTCCACTTT	CASSQSRANSPLHF
12	NA	NA	TRBJ1-1	TRBV18	TGTGCCAGCTCACCGGCGGCCACTGAAGCTTTCTTT	CASSPAATEAFF
15	NA	NA	TRBJ1-5	TRBV4-1	TGCGCCAGCAGCGACAGCTTAATTGGCAATCAGCCCCAGCATTTT	CASSDSLIGNQPQHF
13	NA	NA	TRBJ1-2	TRBV5-6	TGTGCCAGCAGGCGGAGGGGAGACTATGGCTACACCTTC	CASRRRGDYGYTF
14	NA	TRBD1	TRBJ2-7	TRBV5-1	TGCGCCAGCAGCCAGGACAGGCAAGAGTACGAGCAGTACTTC	CASSQDRQEYEQYF
15	many	NA	TRBJ1-6	TRBV11-2	TGTGCCAGCAGCTCCCAGGGTGGCTATAATTCACCCCTCCACTTT	CASSSQGGYNSPLHF
14	NA	NA	TRBJ1-1	TRBV3-1/TRBV3-2	TGTGCCAGCAGCCAAGAGGGGACACAAAGAGAAGCTTTCTTT	CASSQEGTQREAFF
14	many	NA	TRBJ1-1	TRBV27	TGTGCCACCTCCCGGGAGGGGTGGAACACTGAAGCTTTCTTT	CATSREGWNTEAFF
15	NA	NA	TRBJ2-2	TRBV19	TGTGCCAGTATCCCGGAGCACGCGAACACCGGGGAGCTGTTTTTT	CASIPEHANTGELFF